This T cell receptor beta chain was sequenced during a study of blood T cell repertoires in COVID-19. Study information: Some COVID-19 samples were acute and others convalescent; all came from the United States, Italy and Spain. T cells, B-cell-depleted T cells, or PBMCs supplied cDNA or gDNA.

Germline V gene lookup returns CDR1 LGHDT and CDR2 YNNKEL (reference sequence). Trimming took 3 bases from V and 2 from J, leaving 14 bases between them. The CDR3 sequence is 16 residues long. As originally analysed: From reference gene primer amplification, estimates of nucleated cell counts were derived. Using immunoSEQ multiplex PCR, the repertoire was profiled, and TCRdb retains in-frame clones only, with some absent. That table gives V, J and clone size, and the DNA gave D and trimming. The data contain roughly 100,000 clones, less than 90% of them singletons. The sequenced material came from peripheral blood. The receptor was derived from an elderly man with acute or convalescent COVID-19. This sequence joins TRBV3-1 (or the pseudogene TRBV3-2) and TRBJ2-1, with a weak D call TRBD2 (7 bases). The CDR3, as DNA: TGTGCCAGCAGCCAGGAGGGGGGGGCTACCTACAATGAGCAGTTCTTC. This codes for CASSQEGGATYNEQFF.